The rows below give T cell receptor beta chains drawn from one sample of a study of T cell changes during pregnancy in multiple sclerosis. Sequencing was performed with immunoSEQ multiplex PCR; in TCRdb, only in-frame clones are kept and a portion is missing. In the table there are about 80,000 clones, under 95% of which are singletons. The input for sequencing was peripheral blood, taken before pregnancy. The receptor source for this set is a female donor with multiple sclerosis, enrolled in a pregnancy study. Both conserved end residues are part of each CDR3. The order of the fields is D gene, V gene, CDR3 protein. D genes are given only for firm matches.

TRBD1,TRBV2,CASSAAGGSYEQYF
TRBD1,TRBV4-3,CASSPRYRGNQPQHF
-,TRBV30,CARQGPGQPYGYTF
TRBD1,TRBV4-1,CASSQSTGGDTEAFF
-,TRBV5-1,CASSPSGGNYEQYF
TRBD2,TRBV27,CASSLSLAGASYQETQYF
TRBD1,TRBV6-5,CASNPGGPSVDEAFF
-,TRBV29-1,CSANGVGGEAFF
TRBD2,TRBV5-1,CASKRGRAEETQYF
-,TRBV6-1,CASRAGVNYGYTF
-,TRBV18,CASSLGDYNQPQHF
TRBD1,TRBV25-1,CASSGGTGNQPQHF
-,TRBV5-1,CASSLVGQSSGANVLTF
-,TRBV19,CASSPGVLGEQYF
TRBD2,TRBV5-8,CASTLGSLGAGKLSSYEQYF
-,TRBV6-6,CASSLHSRETQYF
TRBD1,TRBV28,CASSSTGFATNEKLFF
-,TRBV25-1,CASSEGSYGYTF
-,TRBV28,CASGAPVSYEQYF
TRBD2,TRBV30,CAWSVTFGAPGGNEQFF
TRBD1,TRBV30,CAWNSGIIRQGLNTEAFF
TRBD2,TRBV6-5,CASSYTRLAGQYF
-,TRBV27,CASSPGQNSYEQYF
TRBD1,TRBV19,CASSQGANEQFF
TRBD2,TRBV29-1,CSVDRLAGGRYF
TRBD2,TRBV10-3,CAIRPGLNTGELFF
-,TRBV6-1,CASGQVETQYF
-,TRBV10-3,CAISMGGGSESAETQYF
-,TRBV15,CATSRTPGYGYTF
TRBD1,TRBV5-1,CASSGDRGFTDTQYF
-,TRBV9,CASSVGRDQPQHF
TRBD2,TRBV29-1,CSVDGLAGGYEQFF
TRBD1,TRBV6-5,CASSYDRVHNEQFF
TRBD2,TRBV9,CASSPYPGLAGTQETQYF
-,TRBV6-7,CASREREGTEAFF
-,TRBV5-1,CASSLRGGQYNEQFF
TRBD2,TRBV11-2,CASSLDASGLQQFF
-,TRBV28,CASSSLGLSPLSYEQYF
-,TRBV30,CAWSVAVAGTYEQYF
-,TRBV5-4,CASSLQAGNNYGYTF
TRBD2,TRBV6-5,CASSKLTSGHNEQFF
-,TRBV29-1,CSVEQGTSYEQYF
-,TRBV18,CASSPVFRGMGRTEAFF
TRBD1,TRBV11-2,CASSSPRGTGSTDTQYF
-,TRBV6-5,CASSSRRGGYEQYF
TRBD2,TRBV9,CASGASGYNEQFF
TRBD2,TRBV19,CASARAGERYEQYF
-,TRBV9,CASSVGLGQRQYF
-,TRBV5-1,CASLRGYSSYEQYF
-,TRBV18,CASSPRPLLYSGANVLTF
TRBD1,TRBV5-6,CASSPRQGAGGELFF